This TCR beta chain originates from a study of neurological immune-mediated disorders. Trimming stripped 1 base from V and 0 bases from J, with 13 bases between. CDR1 and CDR2 (germline): SGHRS, YFSETQ. The CDR3 is 16 amino acids. A single record per CDR3 protein comes from TCRdb applying MiXCR to the 5' RACE reads. The data show around 41,000 distinct CDR3 sequences, around 13% seen once. The rearrangement joins TRBV5-1 to TRBJ1-1; no firm D call. Material for sequencing was CD4+ T cells from blood. This receptor was identified in a woman aged 55-75 years with HTLV-1-associated myelopathy (HAM/TSP). The chain's CDR3 is CASSLSRATLNTEAFF. In DNA, the CDR3 is TGCGCCAGCAGCTTGTCGAGAGCTACCTTGAACACTGAAGCTTTCTTT.